Sequencing of this TCR beta chain was carried out in a study of PD-1 blockade in mismatch repair-deficient tumors. Study findings and constraints: Tumor-resident clones, often undetectable pretreatment in blood, expanded then contracted after pembrolizumab.

Points on this clone: Its antigen remains unknown.

V was clipped by 7 bases and J by 0 bases, with 17 bases between them. Germline V lookup: CDR1 SGHTS, CDR2 YDEGEE. There are 15 residues in the CDR3. Profiling relied on immunoSEQ multiplex PCR, and the TCRdb table lists in-frame clones only, not all of them. The sample yields approximately 16,000 clones, roughly 80% seen once. The chain joins TRBV5-8 to TRBJ2-7; D gene ambiguous. The sample here was PBMCs, taken before pembrolizumab treatment. The receptor comes from an adult with mismatch repair-deficient cancer. The CDR3: CASYDWHRSSYEQYF. The DNA of the CDR3 is TGTGCCAGCTATGACTGGCACCGAAGCTCCTACGAGCAGTACTTC. Drawing the rest from reference TRBV5-8 and TRBJ2-7, the complete variable domain is EAGVTQSPTHLIKTRGQQATLRCSPISGHTSVYWYQQALGLGLQFLLWYDEGEERNRGNFPPRFSGRQFPNYSSELNVNALELEDSALYLCASYDWHRSSYEQYFGPGTRLTVT.